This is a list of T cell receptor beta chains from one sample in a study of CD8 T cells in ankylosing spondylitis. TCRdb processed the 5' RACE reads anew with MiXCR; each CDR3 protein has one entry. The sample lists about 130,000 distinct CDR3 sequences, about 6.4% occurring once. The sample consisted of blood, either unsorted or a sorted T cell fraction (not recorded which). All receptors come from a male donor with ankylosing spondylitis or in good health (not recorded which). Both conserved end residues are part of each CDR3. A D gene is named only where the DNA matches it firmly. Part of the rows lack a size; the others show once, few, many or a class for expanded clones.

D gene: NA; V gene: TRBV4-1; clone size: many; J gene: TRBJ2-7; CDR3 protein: CASSQNRDATYEQYF; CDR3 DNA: TGCGCCAGCAGCCAAAACCGGGACGCAACCTACGAGCAGTACTTC
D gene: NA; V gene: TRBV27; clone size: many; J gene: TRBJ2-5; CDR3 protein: CASSSIAPRQVLRETQYF; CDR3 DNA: TGTGCCAGCAGTTCAATTGCCCCGCGGCAAGTACTAAGAGAAACCCAGTACTTC
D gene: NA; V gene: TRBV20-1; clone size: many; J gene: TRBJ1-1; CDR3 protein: CSAGGYTEAFF; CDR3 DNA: TGCAGTGCTGGTGGGTACACTGAAGCTTTCTTT
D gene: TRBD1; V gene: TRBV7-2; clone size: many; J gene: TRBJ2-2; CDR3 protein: CASSSTGGAGELFF; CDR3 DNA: TGTGCCAGCAGCTCGACAGGGGGGGCCGGGGAGCTGTTTTTT
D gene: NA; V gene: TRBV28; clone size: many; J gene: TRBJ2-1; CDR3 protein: CASSLGWGDEQFF; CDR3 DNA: TGTGCCAGCAGTTTAGGGTGGGGAGATGAGCAGTTCTTC
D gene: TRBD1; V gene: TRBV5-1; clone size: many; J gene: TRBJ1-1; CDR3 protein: CASSTGQGGTEAFF; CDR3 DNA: TGCGCCAGCAGCACGGGACAGGGTGGGACTGAAGCTTTCTTT
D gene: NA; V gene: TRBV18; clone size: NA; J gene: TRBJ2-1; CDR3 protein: CASSPRTPGSYNEQFF; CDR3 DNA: TGTGCCAGCTCACCAAGGACCCCGGGCTCCTACAATGAGCAGTTCTTC
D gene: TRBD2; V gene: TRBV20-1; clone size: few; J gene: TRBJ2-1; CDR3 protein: CSTPGLADYNEQFF; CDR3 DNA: TGCAGTACGCCGGGACTAGCGGACTACAATGAGCAGTTCTTC
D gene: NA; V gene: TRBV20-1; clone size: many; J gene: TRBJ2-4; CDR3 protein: CSAGVEGPAKNIQYF; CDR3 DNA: TGCAGCGCAGGAGTGGAGGGACCAGCCAAAAACATTCAGTACTTC
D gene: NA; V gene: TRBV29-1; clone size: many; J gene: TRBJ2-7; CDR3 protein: CSVLRGVLSYEQYF; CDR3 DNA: TGCAGCGTCCTGCGGGGAGTCCTCTCCTACGAGCAGTACTTC
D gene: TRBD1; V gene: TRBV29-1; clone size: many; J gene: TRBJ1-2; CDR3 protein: CSVAGTGGGYGYTF; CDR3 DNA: TGCAGCGTTGCAGGGACAGGGGGCGGCTATGGCTACACCTTC
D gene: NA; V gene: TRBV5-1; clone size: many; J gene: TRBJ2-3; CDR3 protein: CASSSASSTDTQYF; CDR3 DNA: TGCGCCAGCAGCTCCGCGTCGTCTACAGATACGCAGTATTTT
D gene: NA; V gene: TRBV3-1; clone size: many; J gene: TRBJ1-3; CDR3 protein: CASSQAGNTIYF; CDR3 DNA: TGTGCCAGCAGCCAAGCTGGAAACACCATATATTTT
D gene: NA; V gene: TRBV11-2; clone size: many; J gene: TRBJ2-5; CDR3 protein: CASSFGERAQYF; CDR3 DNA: TGTGCCAGCAGCTTCGGGGAACGGGCCCAGTACTTC
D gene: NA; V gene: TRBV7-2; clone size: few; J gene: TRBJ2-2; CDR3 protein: CASSLGDFLITGELFF; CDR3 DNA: TGTGCCAGCAGCCTGGGGGACTTCCTTATCACCGGGGAGCTGTTTTTT
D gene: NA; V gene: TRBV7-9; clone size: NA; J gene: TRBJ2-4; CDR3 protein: CASSQFTLGRKNIQYF; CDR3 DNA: TGTGCCAGCAGCCAGTTCACATTGGGGCGCAAAAACATTCAGTACTTC
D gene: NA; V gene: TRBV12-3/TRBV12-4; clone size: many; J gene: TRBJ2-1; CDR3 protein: CASSRDPFNEQFF; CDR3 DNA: TGTGCCAGCAGCCGCGACCCCTTCAATGAGCAGTTCTTC
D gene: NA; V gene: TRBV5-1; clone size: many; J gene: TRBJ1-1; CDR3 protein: CASSFTAQNTEAFF; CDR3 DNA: TGCGCCAGCAGCTTTACAGCTCAGAACACTGAAGCTTTCTTT
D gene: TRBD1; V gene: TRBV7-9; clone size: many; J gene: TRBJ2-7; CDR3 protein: CASSLWTGGDEQYF; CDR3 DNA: TGTGCCAGCAGCTTGTGGACAGGGGGTGACGAGCAGTACTTC
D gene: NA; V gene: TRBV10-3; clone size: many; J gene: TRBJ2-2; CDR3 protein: CAISGGKWDAGELFF; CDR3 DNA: TGTGCCATCAGTGGAGGGAAGTGGGACGCCGGGGAGCTGTTTTTT
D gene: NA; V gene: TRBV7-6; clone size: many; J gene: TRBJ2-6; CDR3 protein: CASSLGTNSGANVLTF; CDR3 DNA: TGTGCCAGCAGCTTAGGGACAAACTCTGGGGCCAACGTCCTGACTTTC
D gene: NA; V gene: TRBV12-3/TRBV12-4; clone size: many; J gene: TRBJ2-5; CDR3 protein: CASREDIQETQYF; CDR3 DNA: TGTGCCAGCAGGGAGGACATCCAAGAGACCCAGTACTTC
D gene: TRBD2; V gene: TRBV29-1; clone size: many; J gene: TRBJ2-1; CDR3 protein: CSGSSGRFTNEQFF; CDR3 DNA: TGCAGCGGATCTAGCGGGAGGTTTACCAATGAGCAGTTCTTC
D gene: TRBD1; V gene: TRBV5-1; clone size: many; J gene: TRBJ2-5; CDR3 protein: CASSLTGTGQETQYF; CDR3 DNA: TGCGCCAGCAGCCTTACCGGGACAGGGCAAGAGACCCAGTACTTC
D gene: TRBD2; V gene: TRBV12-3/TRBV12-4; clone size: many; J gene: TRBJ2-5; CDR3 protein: CASSPSGRETQYF; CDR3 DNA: TGTGCCAGCAGTCCCTCCGGGAGGGAGACCCAGTACTTC
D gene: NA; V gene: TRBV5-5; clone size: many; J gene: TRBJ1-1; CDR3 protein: CASSPTNTEAFF; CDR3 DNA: TGTGCCAGCAGCCCCACGAACACTGAAGCTTTCTTT
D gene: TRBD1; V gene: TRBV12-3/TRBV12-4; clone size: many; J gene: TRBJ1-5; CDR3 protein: CASSDRDRGLGNQPQHF; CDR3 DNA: TGTGCCAGCAGTGACCGGGACAGGGGACTCGGCAATCAGCCCCAGCATTTT
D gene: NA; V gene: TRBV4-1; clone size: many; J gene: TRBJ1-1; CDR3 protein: CASSQTQDPAFF; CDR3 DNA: TGCGCCAGCAGCCAAACCCAGGATCCAGCTTTCTTT
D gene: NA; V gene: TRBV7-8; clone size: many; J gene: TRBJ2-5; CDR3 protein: CASSSETQYF; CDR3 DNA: TGTGCCAGCAGCTCAGAGACCCAGTACTTC
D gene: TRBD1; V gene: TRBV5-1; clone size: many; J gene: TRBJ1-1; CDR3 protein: CASSLQGIGGEAFF; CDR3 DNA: TGCGCCAGCAGCTTACAGGGGATCGGGGGCGAAGCTTTCTTT
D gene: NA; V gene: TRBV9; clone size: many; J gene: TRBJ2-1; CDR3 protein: CASSVAGISYNEQFF; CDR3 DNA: TGTGCCAGCAGCGTAGCGGGGATCTCCTACAATGAGCAGTTCTTC
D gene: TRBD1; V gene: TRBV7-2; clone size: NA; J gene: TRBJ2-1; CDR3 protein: CASSADRGNEQFF; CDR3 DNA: TGTGCCAGCAGCGCGGACAGGGGGAATGAGCAGTTCTTC
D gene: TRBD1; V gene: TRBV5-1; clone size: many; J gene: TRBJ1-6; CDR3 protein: CASSLEQGAGSPLHF; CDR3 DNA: TGCGCCAGCAGCTTGGAGCAGGGGGCGGGTTCACCCCTCCACTTT
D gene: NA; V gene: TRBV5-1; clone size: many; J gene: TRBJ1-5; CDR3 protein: CASSLEGGLNQPQHF; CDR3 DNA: TGCGCCAGCAGCTTGGAGGGGGGGCTCAATCAGCCCCAGCATTTT
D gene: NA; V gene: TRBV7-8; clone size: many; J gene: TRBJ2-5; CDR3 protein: CASSLQRETQYF; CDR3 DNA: TGTGCCAGCAGCCTACAGAGGGAGACCCAGTACTTC
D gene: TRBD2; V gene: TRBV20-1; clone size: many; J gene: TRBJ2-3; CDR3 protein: CSARGLAVPDTQYF; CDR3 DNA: TGCAGTGCTAGAGGACTAGCGGTCCCAGATACGCAGTATTTT
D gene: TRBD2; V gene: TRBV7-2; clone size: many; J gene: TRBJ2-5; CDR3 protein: CASSTQTSLETQYF; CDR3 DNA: TGTGCCAGCAGCACGCAGACTAGCTTGGAGACCCAGTACTTC
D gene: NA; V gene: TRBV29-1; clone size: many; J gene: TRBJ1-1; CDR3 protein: CSVSGLGNTEAFF; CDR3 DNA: TGCAGCGTTTCGGGTCTGGGGAACACTGAAGCTTTCTTT
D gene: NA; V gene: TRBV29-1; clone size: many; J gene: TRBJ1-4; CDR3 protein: CSVAKRENEKLFF; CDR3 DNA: TGCAGCGTTGCGAAGAGGGAAAATGAAAAACTGTTTTTT
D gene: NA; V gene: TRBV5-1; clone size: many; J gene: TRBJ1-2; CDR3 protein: CASSLGEGTYGYTF; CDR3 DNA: TGCGCCAGCAGCTTGGGAGAGGGGACCTATGGCTACACCTTC
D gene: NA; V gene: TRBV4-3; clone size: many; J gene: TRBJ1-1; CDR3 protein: CASSQDLYAANTEAFF; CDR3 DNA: TGCGCCAGCAGCCAAGATTTGTACGCGGCAAACACTGAAGCTTTCTTT
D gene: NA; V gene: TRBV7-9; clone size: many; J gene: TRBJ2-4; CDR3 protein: CASISAGDQNIQYF; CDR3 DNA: TGTGCCAGCATCTCGGCAGGAGATCAAAACATTCAGTACTTC
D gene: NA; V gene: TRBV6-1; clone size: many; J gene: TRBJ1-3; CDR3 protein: CASSETTNSGNTIYF; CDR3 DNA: TGTGCCAGCAGTGAAACGACAAACTCTGGAAACACCATATATTTT
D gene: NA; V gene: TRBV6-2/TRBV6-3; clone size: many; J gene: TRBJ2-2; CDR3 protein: CASRRTENTGELFF; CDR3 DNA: TGTGCCAGCAGAAGGACCGAGAACACCGGGGAGCTGTTTTTT
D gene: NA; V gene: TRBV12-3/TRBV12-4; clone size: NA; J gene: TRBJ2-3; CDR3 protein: CASSPFPYPSGNTDTQYF; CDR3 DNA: TGTGCCAGCAGTCCCTTCCCCTACCCAAGCGGAAACACAGATACGCAGTATTTT
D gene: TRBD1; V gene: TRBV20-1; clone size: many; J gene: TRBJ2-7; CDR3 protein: CSAREAGGRYEQYF; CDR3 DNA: TGCAGTGCTAGAGAGGCAGGGGGCAGGTACGAGCAGTACTTC
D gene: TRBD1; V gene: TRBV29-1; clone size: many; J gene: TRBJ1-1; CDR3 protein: CSVSTGATEAFF; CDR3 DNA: TGCAGCGTTTCGACAGGGGCCACTGAAGCTTTCTTT
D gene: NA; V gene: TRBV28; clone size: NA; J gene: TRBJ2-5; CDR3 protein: CASSLGRLTETQYF; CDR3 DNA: TGTGCCAGCAGTTTAGGTCGACTAACAGAGACCCAGTACTTC
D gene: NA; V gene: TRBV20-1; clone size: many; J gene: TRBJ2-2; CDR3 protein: CSAKGPGELFF; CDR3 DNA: TGCAGTGCTAAAGGTCCCGGGGAGCTGTTTTTT
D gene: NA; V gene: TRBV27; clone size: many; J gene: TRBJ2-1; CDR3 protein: CASSLRTASSYNEQFF; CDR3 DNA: TGTGCCAGCAGCCTAAGGACTGCGAGCTCCTACAATGAGCAGTTCTTC
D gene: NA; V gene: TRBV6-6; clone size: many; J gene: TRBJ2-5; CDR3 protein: CASGRETQYF; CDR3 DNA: TGTGCCAGCGGAAGAGAGACCCAGTACTTC
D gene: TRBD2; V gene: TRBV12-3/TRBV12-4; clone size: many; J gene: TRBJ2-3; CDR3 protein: CASSHNPGLATDTQYF; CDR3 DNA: TGTGCCAGCAGTCACAATCCGGGACTAGCGACAGATACGCAGTATTTT